Listed below are T cell receptor beta chains from one sample, sequenced in a study of T cells in tuberculosis. TCRdb's table, derived via immunoSEQ multiplex PCR, lists solely in-frame clones and lacks some. The sample includes tens of thousands of clones, about 95% seen only once; the top ten take more than 1.3%. Sample: PBMCs, taken at tuberculosis diagnosis. These receptors all come from an adult with tuberculosis. CDR3s include the opening cysteine and the closing phenylalanine or tryptophan. Each record gives: CDR3 length, V gene, J gene, D gene, clone size, CDR3 DNA, CDR3 protein. A D gene is named only where the DNA matches it firmly. A row's size may be missing; if present it is once, few, many or a size class.

13	TRBV15	TRBJ2-1	NA	NA	TGTGCCACCAGCAGAGATAAGGGGAATGAGCAGTTCTTC	CATSRDKGNEQFF
13	TRBV19	TRBJ2-7	TRBD2	NA	TGTGCCAGTAGTACGGGGACTAGCTACGAGCAGTACTTC	CASSTGTSYEQYF
20	TRBV4-1	TRBJ2-3	NA	NA	TGCGCCAGCAGCCAAGAACGGCTATTGTCTCTAGCACCTAGCACAGATACGCAGTATTTT	CASSQERLLSLAPSTDTQYF
14	TRBV5-1	TRBJ1-1	TRBD1	NA	TGCGCCAGCCAACGAACAGGGGGGAACACTGAAGCTTTCTTT	CASQRTGGNTEAFF
13	TRBV30	TRBJ1-5	NA	NA	TGTGCCTGGACTAAAGGGGCAGGAAAGCCCCAGCATTTT	CAWTKGAGKPQHF
12	TRBV11-2	TRBJ2-1	TRBD2	NA	TGTGCCAGCAGCCCCGGGGAGCGGGAGTGGATCTTC	CASSPGEREWIF
12	TRBV5-6	TRBJ2-5	NA	NA	TGTGCCAGCAGACGAGGAGGGGAGACCCAGTACTTC	CASRRGGETQYF
18	TRBV25-1	TRBJ2-1	TRBD1	NA	TGTGCCAGCAGCAATATTATGTTTGACAGGGGCTCCTACAATGAGCAGTTCTTC	CASSNIMFDRGSYNEQFF
14	TRBV29-1	TRBJ1-2	NA	NA	TGCAGCGTTGAATTAGGAGGCCCCCCCTATGGCTACACCTTC	CSVELGGPPYGYTF
13	TRBV30	TRBJ1-1	NA	NA	TGTGCCTGGAGTAAGGGGCCGAACACTGAAGCTTTCTTT	CAWSKGPNTEAFF
13	TRBV28	TRBJ2-7	NA	NA	TGTGCCAGCAGTTTATCGGGTAACTACGAGCAGTACTTC	CASSLSGNYEQYF
17	TRBV4-3	TRBJ2-2	NA	NA	TGCGCCAGCAGCCAAGATTGGCCTAGCCTGAGCACCGGGGAGCTGTTTTTT	CASSQDWPSLSTGELFF
12	TRBV5-1	TRBJ2-1	NA	NA	TGCGCCAGCAGCCTAACGGGCAATGAGCAGTTCTTC	CASSLTGNEQFF
14	TRBV2	TRBJ1-1	NA	NA	TGTGCCAGCACCCTCCAGAGGTTTTGGGAGGAAGCTTTCTTT	CASTLQRFWEEAFF
13	TRBV2	TRBJ2-3	NA	NA	TGTGCCAGCAGTGTAGGAGTGGGAGGTACGCAGTATTTT	CASSVGVGGTQYF
13	TRBV30	TRBJ1-2	NA	once	TGTGCCTGGGGGCAGGGCAGGGGCGATGGCTACACCTTC	CAWGQGRGDGYTF
13	TRBV27	TRBJ1-2	NA	once	TGTGCCAGCAGTTTTTTTCGGGGAGGTGGCTACACCTTC	CASSFFRGGGYTF